This section outlines one TCR beta chain sequence together with its context. These data originate in a study of T cells in Graves' hyperthyroidism and ophthalmopathy. V shed 4 bases and J shed 4 bases, with 14 bases lying between them. The CDR3 has 13 residues. Germline V gene data show CDR1 as SQVTM and CDR2 as ANQGSEA. Amplification of TCR beta CDR3 regions was performed using RNA transcripts as template. HTBI primers drove first-round RT-PCR of the TCR CDR3. TCRdb re-called the multiplex PCR reads through MiXCR, storing one row per CDR3 protein. The table shows around 260,000 distinct CDR3 sequences, with less than 30% occurring only once.

Sequences were obtained from blood. This sequence joins TRBV29-1 and TRBJ2-7; maybe TRBD2 (6 bases). This TCR derives from a man in his forties with Graves' hyperthyroidism that later progressed to Graves' ophthalmopathy. CDR3 nucleotide sequence: TGCAGCGTTGTGGGGGGAGTCTATTACGAGCAGTACTTC. Its translation: CSVVGGVYYEQYF.